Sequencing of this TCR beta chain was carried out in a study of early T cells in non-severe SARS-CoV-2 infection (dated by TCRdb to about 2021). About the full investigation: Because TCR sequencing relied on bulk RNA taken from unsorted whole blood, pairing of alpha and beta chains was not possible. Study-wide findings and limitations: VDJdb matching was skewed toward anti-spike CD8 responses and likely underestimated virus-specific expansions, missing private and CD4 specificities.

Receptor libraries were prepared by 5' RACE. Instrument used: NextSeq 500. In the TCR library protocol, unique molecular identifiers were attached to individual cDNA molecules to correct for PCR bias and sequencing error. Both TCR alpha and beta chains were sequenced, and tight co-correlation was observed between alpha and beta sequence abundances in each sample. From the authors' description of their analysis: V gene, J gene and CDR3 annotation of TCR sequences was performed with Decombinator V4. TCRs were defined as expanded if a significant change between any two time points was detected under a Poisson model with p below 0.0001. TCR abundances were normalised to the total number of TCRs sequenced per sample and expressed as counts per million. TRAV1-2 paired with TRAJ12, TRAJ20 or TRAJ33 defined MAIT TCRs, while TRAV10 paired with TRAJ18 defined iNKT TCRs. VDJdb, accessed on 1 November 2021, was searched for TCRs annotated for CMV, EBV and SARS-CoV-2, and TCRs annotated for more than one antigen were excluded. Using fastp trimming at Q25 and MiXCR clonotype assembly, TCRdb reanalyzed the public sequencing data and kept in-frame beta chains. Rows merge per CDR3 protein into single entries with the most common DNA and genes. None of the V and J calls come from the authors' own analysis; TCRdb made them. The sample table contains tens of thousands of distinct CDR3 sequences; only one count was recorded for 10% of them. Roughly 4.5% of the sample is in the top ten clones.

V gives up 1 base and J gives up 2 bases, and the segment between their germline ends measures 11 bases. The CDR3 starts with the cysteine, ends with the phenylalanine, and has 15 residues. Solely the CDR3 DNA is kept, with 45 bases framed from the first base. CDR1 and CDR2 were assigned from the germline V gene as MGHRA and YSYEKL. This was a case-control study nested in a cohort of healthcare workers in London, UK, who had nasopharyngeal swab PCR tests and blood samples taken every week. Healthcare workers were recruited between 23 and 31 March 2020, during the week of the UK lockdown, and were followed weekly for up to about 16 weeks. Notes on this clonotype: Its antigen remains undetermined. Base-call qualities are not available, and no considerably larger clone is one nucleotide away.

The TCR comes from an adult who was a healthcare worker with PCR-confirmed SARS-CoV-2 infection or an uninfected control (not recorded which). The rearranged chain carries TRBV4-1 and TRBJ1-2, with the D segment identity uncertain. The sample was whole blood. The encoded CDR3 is CASSQGVGTNYGYTF. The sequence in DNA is TGCGCCAGCAGCCAAGGAGTAGGCACGAACTATGGCTACACCTTC.